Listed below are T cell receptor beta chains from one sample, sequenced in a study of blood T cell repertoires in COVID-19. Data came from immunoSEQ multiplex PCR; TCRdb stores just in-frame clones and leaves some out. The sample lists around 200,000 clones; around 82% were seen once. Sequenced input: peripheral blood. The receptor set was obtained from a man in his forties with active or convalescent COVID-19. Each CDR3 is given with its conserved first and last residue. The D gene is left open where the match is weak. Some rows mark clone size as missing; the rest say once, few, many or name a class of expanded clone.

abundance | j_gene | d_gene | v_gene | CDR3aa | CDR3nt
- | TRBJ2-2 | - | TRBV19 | CASSTGTGTGELFF | TGTGCCAGTAGTACCGGGACTGGTACCGGGGAGCTGTTTTTT
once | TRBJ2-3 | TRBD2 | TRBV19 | CASSTSGTVSTDTQYF | TGTGCCAGTAGTACTAGCGGGACGGTATCCACAGATACGCAGTATTTT
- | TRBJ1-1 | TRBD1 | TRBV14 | CASSQDPGQGKLAEAFF | TGTGCCAGCAGCCAAGATCCTGGACAGGGAAAGTTGGCTGAAGCTTTCTTT
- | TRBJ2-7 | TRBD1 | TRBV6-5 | CASSYRGTGGIHEQYF | TGTGCCAGCAGTTACAGGGGGACAGGGGGTATCCACGAGCAGTACTTC
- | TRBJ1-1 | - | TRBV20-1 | CSASWSSTTEAFF | TGCAGTGCTAGTTGGTCTAGTACCACTGAAGCTTTCTTT
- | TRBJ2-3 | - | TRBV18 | CASSSHPGGTDTQYF | TGTGCCAGCTCGTCACACCCAGGGGGCACAGATACGCAGTATTTT
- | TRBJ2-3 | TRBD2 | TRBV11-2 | CASSWTSGLTDTQYF | TGTGCCAGCAGCTGGACTAGCGGCCTCACAGATACGCAGTATTTT
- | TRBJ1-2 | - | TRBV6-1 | CASSERGTDGYTF | TGTGCCAGCAGTGAACGGGGAACGGATGGCTACACCTTC
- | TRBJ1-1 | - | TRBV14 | CASSHWRNTEAFF | TGTGCCAGCAGCCACTGGAGGAACACTGAAGCTTTCTTT
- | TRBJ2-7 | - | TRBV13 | CASSFIAGASYEQYF | TGTGCCAGCAGCTTTATAGCAGGGGCCTCCTACGAGCAGTACTTC
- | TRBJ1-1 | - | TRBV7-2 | CASSLAGANTEAFF | TGTGCCAGCAGCTTAGCAGGGGCGAACACTGAAGCTTTCTTT
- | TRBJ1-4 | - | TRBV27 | CASSLKGLANEKLFF | TGTGCCAGCAGCCTAAAGGGGTTGGCTAATGAAAAACTGTTTTTT
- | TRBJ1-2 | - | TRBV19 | CATRDTRGKDYGYTF | TGTGCCACCCGCGATACCCGAGGGAAGGATTATGGCTACACCTTC
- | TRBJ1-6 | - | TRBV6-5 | CASRGQYNSPLHF | TGTGCCAGCAGGGGACAATATAATTCACCCCTCCACTTT